This entry concerns a single TCR beta chain. The sample belongs to a study of blood T cell repertoires in COVID-19. Study context: From T cells, B-cell-depleted T cells, or PBMCs came the material, which was cDNA or gDNA.

Per the original methods: Amplifying reference gene primers gave estimates of nucleated cell counts. Produced via immunoSEQ multiplex PCR; TCRdb's table is partial and in-frame only. V and J calls and clone size come straight from that table; D and trimming were deduced from the DNA. This sample has 200,000 to 250,000 clones, with around 83% found just once. Residents of around 24 US areas, aged roughly 18 to 90 years, made up the participants. Participant-reported clinical history was the basis for cohort assignment. Trimming took 4 bases from V and 1 from J, leaving 7 bases between them. The CDR3 is made up of 13 amino acids. Germline V gene lookup returns CDR1 KGHSH and CDR2 LQKENI.

The sequence derives from a woman between 35 and 50 years old with acute COVID-19. Sequenced input: PBMCs or T cells enriched from blood (not recorded which). This rearrangement joins TRBV18 to TRBJ2-5; D is uncertain. The CDR3 loop is CASSLSLQETQYF. In nucleotides, the CDR3 is TGTGCCAGCTCACTGTCCCTCCAAGAGACCCAGTACTTC.